This T cell receptor (beta chain) was captured in a study of T cell responses to AZD1222 COVID-19 vaccine. Germline values: CDR1 SGHRS, CDR2 YFSETQ. This CDR3 contains 14 residues. V shed 4 bases, J shed 10 bases, and the junction held 5 bases outside the gene matches. The analysis combined second doses at about 4 or about 12 weeks. Clones were read by immunoSEQ multiplex PCR, and TCRdb kept only the in-frame ones, dropping some. The sample has around 120,000 clones; approximately 94% are singletons. Study-level results: Reportedly, close to half of spike-specific TCRs are directed against unmutated variant regions. Sampling that yielded the repertoires occurred only after the peak T cell response. Regions 160-218 and 743-854 dominated among vaccine-associated CD4 TCRs spanning spike.

Notes on this clone: Its antigen is as yet unknown.

This receptor was taken from an adult who received the AZD1222 COVID-19 vaccine. The material sequenced was peripheral blood, taken 28 days after the second AZD1222 dose. The chain carries TRBV5-1 and TRBJ1-6; the match to TRBD1 covers 10 bases. In nucleotides, the CDR3 is TGCGCCAGCAGCGACGGGACAGGGGTCTCACCCCTCCACTTT. Amino acid sequence: CASSDGTGVSPLHF. The complete variable domain, with remaining parts taken from reference TRBV5-1 and TRBJ1-6, reads KAGVTQTPRYLIKTRGQQVTLSCSPISGHRSVSWYQQTPGQGLQFLFEYFSETQRNKGNFPGRFSGRQFSNSRSEMNVSTLELGDSALYLCASSDGTGVSPLHFGNGTRLTVT.